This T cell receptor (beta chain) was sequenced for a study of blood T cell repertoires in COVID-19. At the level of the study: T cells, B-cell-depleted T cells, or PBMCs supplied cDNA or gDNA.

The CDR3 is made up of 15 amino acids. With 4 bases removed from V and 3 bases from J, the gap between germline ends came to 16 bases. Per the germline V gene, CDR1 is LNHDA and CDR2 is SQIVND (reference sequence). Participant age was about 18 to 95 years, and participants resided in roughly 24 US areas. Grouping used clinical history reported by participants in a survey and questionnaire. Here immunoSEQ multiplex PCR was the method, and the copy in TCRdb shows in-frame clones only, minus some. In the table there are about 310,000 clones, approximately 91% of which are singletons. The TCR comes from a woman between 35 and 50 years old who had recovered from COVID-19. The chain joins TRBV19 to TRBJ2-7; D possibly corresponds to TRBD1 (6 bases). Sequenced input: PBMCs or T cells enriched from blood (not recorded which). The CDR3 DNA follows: TGTGCCAGTAGTAACCGGGACATAGGGGACTACGAGCAGTACTTC. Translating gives CASSNRDIGDYEQYF.